This T cell receptor beta chain was documented in a study of blood T cell repertoires in COVID-19. Here immunoSEQ multiplex PCR was the method, and the copy in TCRdb shows in-frame clones only, minus some. Here the sample spans 30,000 to 40,000 clones, around 86% being singletons. There are a few counts of this clone. Germline V gives CDR1 LGHNA, CDR2 YSLEER. Trimming removed 3 bases at V and 2 bases at J, with 5 bases between. CDR3 size: 13 residues. What was sequenced was peripheral blood. This receptor was obtained from a man in his 70s with acute or convalescent COVID-19. This chain connects TRBV4-3 to TRBJ2-1; D is unclear. CDR3 residues: CASSQSTYNEQFF. For the CDR3, the DNA is TGCGCCAGCAGCCAGTCTACCTACAATGAGCAGTTCTTC.